The present TCR beta chain was sequenced within a study of T cell changes during pregnancy in multiple sclerosis. Clones were read by immunoSEQ multiplex PCR, and TCRdb kept only the in-frame ones, dropping some. The table includes 65,000 to 85,000 clones, about 93% detected once. The CDR3 extends over 15 amino acids. CDR1 and CDR2 (germline): MGHDK, SYGVNS. The ends lost 5 bases at V and 3 bases at J; junction bases unmatched: 9. The TCR originated in a female donor with multiple sclerosis, enrolled in a pregnancy study. Sequencing was performed on CD4+ T cells from peripheral blood mononuclear cells, taken after pregnancy. The chain links TRBV25-1 to TRBJ2-7; 8 bases line up with TRBD1. The CDR3 sequence is CASSMTGTGSYEQYF. The CDR3 nucleotides are TGTGCCAGCAGTATGACCGGGACAGGAAGCTACGAGCAGTACTTC.